This T cell receptor (beta chain) was captured in a study of T cell changes during pregnancy in multiple sclerosis. V was pared by 4 bases and J by 3 bases, with 14 bases between. The germline gives CDR1 GTSNPN, CDR2 SVGIG (reference sequence). The CDR3 consists of 14 residues. TCRdb's table, derived via immunoSEQ multiplex PCR, lists solely in-frame clones and lacks some. The data contain approximately 97,000 clones, less than 95% of them singletons. This receptor was identified in a female donor in good health, enrolled as a control in a pregnancy study. The starting material was peripheral blood, obtained in the second trimester of pregnancy. The chain recombines TRBV30 with TRBJ2-3, with D possibly matching TRBD2 (5 bases). DNA for the CDR3: TGTGCCTGGACATTATTCTCGGGGACAGATACGCAGTATTTT. This encodes CAWTLFSGTDTQYF.